Presented here are 15 T cell receptor beta chains from one specimen sequenced in a study of persistence of HIV-infected CD4 T cells. For these receptors, no antigen is known. The libraries were made with immunoSEQ version 4 in survey mode. TCRdb's table, derived via immunoSEQ multiplex PCR, lists solely in-frame clones and lacks some. Among tens of thousands of clones listed, roughly 82% were seen once. Overlapping HIV-1 Gag 15-mer peptides at 0.95 to 1 ug per peptide per mL were used. CD40L-negative CD69-negative CD45RO-high memory CD4+ T cells were sorted as populations depleted of antigen-responding cells. The source was CD4+ T cells sorted from PBMCs after approximately 19-hour stimulation, collected from a patient who received antiretroviral therapy. The receptor source for this set is an adult woman with HIV who was CMV-seropositive.

A word on this clone: It is likely a read error, because the conserved phenylalanine at the end of the CDR3 is missing. The chain links TRBV6-1 to TRBJ1-3, with D uncertain. The CDR3 runs 16 residues. Germline CDR1 is MNHNS and CDR2 is SASEGT. CDR3 sequence: CASSEGRRISGNAIYL. The CDR3 DNA is TGTGCCAGCAGTGAAGGAAGGAGGATCTCTGGAAACGCCATATATCTC.

This chain uses TRBV19 with TRBJ1-1; D is uncertain. Trimming cost V 7 bases and J 0 bases, with 9 bases left between them. This CDR3 is built from 13 residues. Per the germline V gene, CDR1 is LNHDA and CDR2 is SQIVND (reference sequence). CDR3 DNA: TGTGCCAGTACCTCAAGGATGAACACTGAAGCTTTCTTT. This translates into CASTSRMNTEAFF.

J is TRBJ2-6 and V is TRBV29-1, with D maybe TRBD2 (6 bases). Germline V CDR1 and CDR2: SQVTM, ANQGSEA. V was clipped by 2 bases and J by 2 bases, with 7 bases between them. The CDR3 runs 14 residues. The CDR3 loop reads CSVEPGAGANVLTF. DNA for the CDR3: TGCAGCGTTGAACCGGGGGCTGGGGCCAACGTCCTGACTTTC.

The chain recombines TRBV5-6 with TRBJ1-1; D is ambiguous. The CDR3 contains 15 residues. Germline CDR1 is SGHDT and CDR2 is YYEEEE. Trimming left V 4 bases short and J 0 bases short, with 13 bases between. CDR3 sequence reads: CASSARGRLNTEAFF. In DNA, the CDR3 is TGTGCCAGCAGCGCGAGAGGACGGTTGAACACTGAAGCTTTCTTT.

The gene calls are TRBV7-2 and TRBJ2-7, with D perhaps matching TRBD1 (5 bases). The CDR3 is 14 residues long. The germline V and J ends were trimmed by 0 bases and 6 bases, with 12 bases remaining between them. The germline CDR1 and CDR2 sequences are SGHTA and FQGNSA. The CDR3 DNA reads as TGTGCCAGCAGCTTAGCTGGACACCTGGGCGAGCAGTACTTC. Protein product: CASSLAGHLGEQYF.

This chain links TRBV11-3 with TRBJ2-3, with D perhaps TRBD2 (7 bases). From germline, CDR1 is SGHNT and CDR2 YENEEA. The length of the CDR3 is 15 residues. V dropped 5 bases and J dropped 3 bases, with 15 bases sitting between them. In DNA form, the CDR3 reads TGTGCCAGCAGCCCTAGGGGGGGTAATACAGATACGCAGTATTTT. Translation: CASSPRGGNTDTQYF.

The rearrangement links TRBV27 to TRBJ1-2; 11 bases match TRBD1. This CDR3 spans 14 amino acids. Germline V gene lookup returns CDR1 MNHEY and CDR2 SMNVEV (reference sequence). Trimming took 6 bases from V and 4 from J; bases not matched to a gene: 4. The CDR3 nucleotides are TGTGCCAGCAGACCAGGACAGGGGGCCTATGGCTACACCTTC. Translating it yields CASRPGQGAYGYTF.

The gene calls are TRBV23-1 and TRBJ1-5; perhaps TRBD1 as D (6 bases). TRBV23-1 is given ORF status, its function remaining uncertain. The CDR3 has 21 amino acids. Deletions cut 2 bases from V and 3 bases from J, with 29 bases between. CDR3 amino acids: CASSQPWGPAGGPSSNQPQHF. Written as DNA, the CDR3 is TGCGCCAGCAGTCAACCCTGGGGGCCTGCGGGGGGCCCTAGTTCCAATCAGCCCCAGCATTTT.

The chain carries TRBV5-6 and TRBJ2-3; D remains unclear. This CDR3 spans 16 amino acids. V shed 1 base and J shed 0 bases, with 12 bases lying between them. The germline V gene has CDR1 SGHDT and CDR2 YYEEEE. The CDR3 DNA is TGTGCCAGCAGCTTGTTTGCTGGCTGGAGCACAGATACGCAGTATTTT. Translated: CASSLFAGWSTDTQYF.

This rearrangement joins TRBV6-2 or TRBV6-3 to TRBJ2-7; D perhaps matches TRBD1 (5 bases). The CDR3 totals 17 residues. Trimming pared 3 bases from V and 0 bases from J, leaving 18 bases between. The V gene's germline CDR1 is MNHEY and CDR2 SVGEGT. The DNA of the CDR3 is TGTGCCAGCAGTTATTTTTTTCCAGGGTGGAGCTCCTACGAGCAGTACTTC. Its protein is CASSYFFPGWSSYEQYF.

This clone was found once. The chain couples TRBV12-3 or TRBV12-4 to TRBJ1-2; D not resolved. The CDR3 runs 13 residues. Trimming shortened V by 5 bases and J by 8 bases, and 15 bases separated the two germline ends. CDR3 region: CASSGGLRVGYTF. In nucleotides, the CDR3 is TGTGCCAGCAGTGGTGGACTCCGTGTCGGCTACACCTTC.

CDR3 coding DNA: TGCGCCAGCAGCTTGGTAAACACTGAAGCTTTCTTT. Its protein product is CASSLVNTEAFF. The chain joins TRBV5-1 to TRBJ1-1; D remains ambiguous. Germline loops: CDR1 SGHRS, CDR2 YFSETQ. This CDR3 region has 12 residues. Trimming shortened V by 0 bases and J by 2 bases, and 2 bases separated the two germline ends. Full variable domain (outside the CDR3, taken from reference TRBV5-1 and TRBJ1-1): KAGVTQTPRYLIKTRGQQVTLSCSPISGHRSVSWYQQTPGQGLQFLFEYFSETQRNKGNFPGRFSGRQFSNSRSEMNVSTLELGDSALYLCASSLVNTEAFFGQGTRLTVV.

The V and J genes are TRBV9 and TRBJ1-6; D might be TRBD1 (5 bases). The ends were cut back, 1 base at V and 10 bases at J, with 15 bases in the middle. The germline V gene encodes CDR1 SGDLS and CDR2 YYNGEE. This CDR3 is built from 15 residues. The DNA of the CDR3 is TGTGCCAGCAGCGTACAGGGCCCGGATGGGTCACCCCTCCACTTT. Translating gives CASSVQGPDGSPLHF. Full variable domain (remainder filled in from reference TRBV9 and TRBJ1-6): DSGVTQTPKHLITATGQRVTLRCSPRSGDLSVYWYQQSLDQGLQFLIQYYNGEERAKGNILERFSAQQFPDLHSELNLSSLELGDSALYFCASSVQGPDGSPLHFGNGTRLTVT.

V usage is TRBV15 and J usage is TRBJ2-1; D is unclear. Germline values: CDR1 LNHNV, CDR2 YYDKDF (reference sequence). The V end lost 0 bases, the J end lost 4 bases, and 10 bases lay between the germline ends. CDR3 size: 15 residues. The DNA for the CDR3 is TGTGCCACCAGCAGAGACCCCGGGCCTTACAATGAGCAGTTCTTC. This gives the protein CATSRDPGPYNEQFF.

The chain combines TRBV9 with TRBJ1-2, with 7 bases fitting TRBD1. The V gene's germline CDR1 is SGDLS and CDR2 YYNGEE. This CDR3 spans 14 amino acids. Losses at the gene ends were 3 bases for V and 3 bases for J; bases not matched to a gene: 5. The CDR3 region is CASSAFTGDYGYTF. CDR3 DNA: TGTGCCAGCAGCGCATTCACAGGGGACTATGGCTACACCTTC.